This T cell receptor (beta chain) was identified in a study of CD8 T cells in Susac syndrome. Study-wide results and limits: The total CD8+ repertoires yielded 15 to 20 Susac-specific public clones and the CD8+ TEMRA repertoires yielded four or five.

CDR3 length: 12 amino acids. The V end was cut by 1 base, the J end by 10 bases, with 9 bases between. Looked up from germline, CDR1 is KGHDR and CDR2 is SFDVKD. RNA amounts of about 0.45 to 1 ug underwent reverse transcription with random hexamers. MiXCR, run by TCRdb on the immunoSEQ multiplex PCR reads, gives a single entry per CDR3 protein. The data show roughly 150,000 distinct CDR3 sequences, approximately 95% seen once. The table lists this clonotype with a count of one. As yet, its antigen is unknown. The V and J genes are TRBV24-1 and TRBJ1-1; D call uncertain. The receptor's source is a human donor with Susac syndrome. Sequencing was performed on CD8+ T cells from PBMCs. The CDR3 DNA is TGTGCCACCAGTGATTTAATCGGAAGAGCTTTCTTT. This translates into CATSDLIGRAFF.